This entry lists 15 T cell receptor beta chains sequenced from one sample in a study of blood T cells in healthy people across ages. Using a J-beta primer mix together with a sample-barcoded 5' primer, a second PCR was run for 7 to 11 cycles. MiXCR, applied by TCRdb to the 5' RACE reads, yields one record per CDR3 protein. The sample carries about 1.4 million distinct CDR3 sequences, approximately 59% recorded once. The specimen was blood. Source of these receptors: a man younger than 35 in good health.

V and J are TRBV5-1 and TRBJ1-1, with D maybe TRBD1 (6 bases). Deletions cut 3 bases from V and 3 bases from J, with 18 bases between. This CDR3 comprises 16 residues. Per germline, CDR1 SGHRS and CDR2 YFSETQ. CDR3 in amino acids: CASSSGARIVDTEAFF. CDR3 bases: TGCGCCAGCAGCTCGGGGGCCAGGATCGTTGACACTGAAGCTTTCTTT.

This clonotype was counted a single time. This chain connects TRBV28 to TRBJ1-5; no clear D. Germline values: CDR1 MDHEN, CDR2 SYDVKM. V lost 7 bases and J lost 4, with 8 bases in between. This CDR3 contains 12 residues. CDR3 sequence: CASKAGNQPQHF. CDR3 sequence (DNA): TGTGCCAGCAAGGCGGGGAATCAGCCCCAGCATTTT.

The chain couples TRBV28 to TRBJ1-2, with 9 bases matching TRBD1. Looked up from germline, CDR1 is MDHEN and CDR2 is SYDVKM. The CDR3 runs 17 residues. J was trimmed by 4 bases and V by 6 bases; bases with no gene match: 15. CDR3 region: CASRKYRGRGYVYGYTF. CDR3 sequence (DNA): TGTGCCAGCAGAAAATACAGGGGGCGCGGGTATGTCTATGGCTACACCTTC.

The CDR3 DNA follows: TGTGCCAGCACTCTAAGACAAGTTGATGGCTACACCTTC. As protein: CASTLRQVDGYTF. The chain employs TRBV9 and TRBJ1-2, with unresolved D. This CDR3 contains 13 residues. Between the trimmed V and J ends, which lost 6 bases and 6 bases, there was a span of 15 bases. Germline V gene sequence: CDR1 SGDLS, CDR2 YYNGEE.

The rearrangement uses TRBV11-2 and TRBJ2-5, with 9 bases that match TRBD1. The CDR3 contains 18 residues. Germline V CDR1 and CDR2: SGHAT, FQNNGV. V shed 5 bases and J 1 base; nucleotides not matched to a gene: 14. The CDR3 sequence: CASSPAPPGQGFQETQYF. The CDR3 DNA reads TGTGCCAGCAGCCCGGCCCCACCGGGACAGGGTTTCCAAGAGACCCAGTACTTC.

There are a few counts of this clonotype. This chain links TRBV10-3 with TRBJ2-1, with 7 bases lining up with TRBD2. The CDR3 is 17 residues long. Per the germline V gene, CDR1 is ENHRY and CDR2 is SYGVKD. Trimming at V came to 3 bases and at J to 0 bases, leaving 8 bases not matched to a gene. The CDR3 DNA is TGTGCCATCAGTGACCTAGCTAGCGGTCGCTCCTACAATGAGCAGTTCTTC. Translation gives CAISDLASGRSYNEQFF.

The gene calls are TRBV7-9 and TRBJ2-7, with TRBD2 as a possible D gene (5 bases). CDR1 is SEHNR, CDR2 FQNEAQ, per germline (reference sequence). Trimming took off 3 bases at V and 2 bases at J, with 17 bases between the two ends. The CDR3 covers 16 residues. CDR3 bases: TGTGCCAGCAGCTTCCGGGGTCCCGTCACTGCCTACGAGCAGTACTTC. This sequence encodes CASSFRGPVTAYEQYF.

The chain couples TRBV11-2 to TRBJ1-4; 9 bases agree with TRBD1. The CDR3 runs to 14 residues. V dropped 5 bases and J dropped 10; count of bases not matched to a gene: 8. Germline V CDR1 and CDR2: SGHAT, FQNNGV. CDR3: CASSTPLDRGKLFF. The CDR3 DNA reads TGTGCCAGCAGCACTCCCCTGGACAGGGGAAAACTGTTTTTT.

This CDR3 is CSARSDARRYEQYF. Written as DNA, the CDR3 is TGCAGTGCTAGATCGGACGCGCGTAGATACGAGCAGTACTTC. The chain links TRBV20-1 to TRBJ2-7; no definite D call. The CDR3 has 14 amino acids. Per the germline V gene, CDR1 is DFQATT and CDR2 is SNEGSKA (reference sequence). V was clipped by 2 bases and J by 4 bases, with 15 bases between them.

V and J are TRBV5-1 and TRBJ2-7, with TRBD1 identical over 7 bases. The J segment lost 2 bases and the V segment lost 1 base, leaving 3 bases of the junction unmatched. CDR3 length: 14 residues. Germline CDR1 and CDR2: SGHRS and YFSETQ. The CDR3 bases are TGCGCCAGCAGCTTGAAACAGGGGACCTACGAGCAGTACTTC. It is translated as CASSLKQGTYEQYF.

This clonotype is a singleton in its sample. The chain links TRBV4-2 to TRBJ2-1; the match to TRBD1 covers 11 bases. There are 15 residues in the CDR3. Trimming took 1 base from V and 6 from J; bases not matched to a gene: 2. CDR1 LGHNA and CDR2 YNFKEQ come from the germline V gene. The CDR3 DNA reads TGTGCCAGCAGCCAAGCCGGACAGGGGGCCAATGAGCAGTTCTTC. Residues: CASSQAGQGANEQFF.

This clonotype was counted only a few times. The junction departs from germline at one end; a sequencing error may be responsible. The V call is TRBV5-1, the J call TRBJ1-1, with unresolved D. This CDR3 has 14 amino acids. Germline lookup yields CDR1 SGHRS and CDR2 YFSETQ. In DNA, the CDR3 is TGTGCCAGCAGCTTACCAGGCATGAACACTGAAGCTTTCTTT. This translates into CASSLPGMNTEAFF.

This chain uses TRBV12-3 or TRBV12-4 with TRBJ2-2, with D possibly being TRBD1 (6 bases). The CDR3 has 12 residues. The DNA of the CDR3 is TGTGCGGCAGGGGCGAGCACCGGGGAGCTGTTTTTT. Encoded protein: CAAGASTGELFF.

This clonotype came up once. The V call is TRBV28, the J call TRBJ1-5, with D maybe TRBD1 (5 bases). V was cut by 3 bases and J by 3 bases, with 12 bases left in between. The length of the CDR3 is 15 residues. Germline lookup yields CDR1 MDHEN and CDR2 SYDVKM. The CDR3 loop reads CASSFPAGTNQPQHF. The CDR3 coding sequence is TGTGCCAGCAGTTTCCCCGCCGGGACCAATCAGCCCCAGCATTTT. Using reference TRBV28 and TRBJ1-5 for the parts outside the CDR3, the full variable domain is DVKVTQSSRYLVKRTGEKVFLECVQDMDHENMFWYRQDPGLGLRLIYFSYDVKMKEKGDIPEGYSVSREKKERFSLILESASTNQTSMYLCASSFPAGTNQPQHFGDGTRLSIL.

This clonotype was seen only a few times. CDR3 amino acids: CASSQVGRPVHEQFF. The CDR3 region has the DNA TGCGCCAGCAGCCAAGTAGGGCGGCCGGTCCATGAGCAGTTCTTC. This chain links TRBV4-1 with TRBJ2-1; D ambiguous. Germline V CDR1 and CDR2: MGHRA, YSYEKL. V gave up 1 base and J gave up 8 bases, with 15 bases separating them. The CDR3 is 15 residues long.